The rows below give T cell receptor beta chains drawn from one sample of a study of T-cell memory formation after mild COVID-19. TCRdb ran MiXCR on the 5' RACE reads and lists one entry per CDR3 protein. In the table there are a few hundred thousand distinct CDR3 sequences, approximately 15% of which are singletons. The sample comprised PBMCs or a T cell subset sorted from them (not recorded which). The receptors derive from a man aged 18-30 years who had mild COVID-19 (a few samples of this study predate the infection). Cell type and time point are not known. CDR3s leave out the opening cysteine and the closing phenylalanine or tryptophan.

TRBJ2-3,TRBV5-1,ASSLGVRDRTDTQY
TRBJ2-3,TRBV6-5,ASSYTGTSDTQY
TRBJ2-7,TRBV7-6,ASSSTADYEQY
TRBJ2-2,TRBV12-3/TRBV12-4,ASRQTGELF
TRBJ1-2,TRBV5-1,ASSLRSQNYGYT
TRBJ2-2,TRBV6-4,ASSDSLGGANTGELF
TRBJ2-5,TRBV29-1,SVGHVVGAQETQY
TRBJ2-5,TRBV7-9,ASNPLGLAGATGAQY
TRBJ2-2,TRBV7-2,ASTQRGSNTGELF
TRBJ2-7,TRBV10-3,AIRTGGSYEQY
TRBJ1-5,TRBV4-1,ASSHPVRGRWGNQPQH
TRBJ2-1,TRBV6-2/TRBV6-3,ASSYGQGVTYNEQF
TRBJ2-3,TRBV30,AWSSVGGGADTQY
TRBJ1-1,TRBV12-3/TRBV12-4,ASSYGQGYTEAF
TRBJ2-3,TRBV4-3,ASSQAGGASTDTQY
TRBJ1-2,TRBV19,ASSRQQLNYGYT
TRBJ1-6,TRBV7-2,ASSLERVSALH
TRBJ1-5,TRBV6-1,ASSRRQTLRLNSNQPQH
TRBJ1-1,TRBV4-1,ASSQVRVAGTEAL
TRBJ2-7,TRBV5-1,ASMGTRGIGEQY
TRBJ2-7,TRBV7-9,ASSLAMRSYEQY
TRBJ2-5,TRBV6-5,ASSGGTGARETQY
TRBJ2-3,TRBV20-1,SETDPSTDTQY
TRBJ2-7,TRBV9,ASSPFGTSAFNYEQY
TRBJ1-2,TRBV6-2/TRBV6-3,ASSYSPRGGGGYT
TRBJ2-3,TRBV5-1,ASSLRLAGDLDTQY
TRBJ1-1,TRBV5-1,ASSLTTPNTEAF
TRBJ1-1,TRBV12-3/TRBV12-4,ASSPSGWEAF
TRBJ2-1,TRBV6-4,ASSDRLAGGVEQF
TRBJ1-1,TRBV6-6,ASSTGDNTEAF
TRBJ2-1,TRBV12-3/TRBV12-4,ASSRGGRVGDEQF
TRBJ2-3,TRBV7-9,ASSLDGVSTDTQY
TRBJ2-2,TRBV4-3,ASSQDVQLAGELF
TRBJ1-1,TRBV5-1,ASSLGRDGEAF
TRBJ2-1,TRBV7-2,ASSSGDRVHEQF
TRBJ1-2,TRBV12-3/TRBV12-4,ASSDRGPAYGYT
TRBJ2-3,TRBV29-1,SVEGEANTDTQY
TRBJ2-7,TRBV15,ATSRDHTSYEQY
TRBJ1-2,TRBV6-5,ASSMGGQYGYT
TRBJ1-1,TRBV5-6,ASRQDRGQGSTEAF